Sequencing of this T cell receptor beta chain was carried out in a study of immune evolution from preneoplasia to lung adenocarcinoma. Background on the study: HLA loss of heterozygosity: roughly 6.6% AIS, about 14% MIA, roughly 35% ADC, none AAH.

The data were produced by immunoSEQ multiplex PCR, yet TCRdb's version contains in-frame clones alone and is incomplete. The sample consists of about 4,100 clones, approximately 73% of them appearing once. Patient tissue came from resections in Japan or China, 2014–2017. Trimming removed 3 bases from V and 7 bases from J, with 6 bases in between. The CDR3 spans 12 residues. Germline V CDR1 and CDR2: SGHAT, FQNNGV. The chain combines TRBV11-2 with TRBJ2-2; D remains ambiguous. Sequencing used FFPE invasive lung adenocarcinoma tissue. The clonotype originates from a person between 70 and 80 years old with invasive lung adenocarcinoma. Some clones in this sample may be carry-over from other donors' samples. The CDR3 here is CASSFDLGELFF. The CDR3 bases are TGTGCCAGCAGCTTCGATCTCGGGGAGCTGTTTTTT.